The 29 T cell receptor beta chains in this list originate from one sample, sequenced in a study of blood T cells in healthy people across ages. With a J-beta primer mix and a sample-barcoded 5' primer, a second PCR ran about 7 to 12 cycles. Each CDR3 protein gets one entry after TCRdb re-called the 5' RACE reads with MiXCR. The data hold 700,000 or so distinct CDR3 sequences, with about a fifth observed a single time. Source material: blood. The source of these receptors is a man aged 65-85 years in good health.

The CDR3 spells CASSQEGDSGNTIYF. The CDR3 DNA follows: TGCGCCAGCAGCCAAGAGGGGGACTCTGGAAACACCATATATTTT. The chain joins TRBV4-3 to TRBJ1-3; D might be TRBD1 (5 bases). Germline CDR1 and CDR2: LGHNA and YSLEER. Trimming stripped 0 bases from V and 0 bases from J, with 6 bases between. There are 15 residues in the CDR3.

The CDR3 here is CASSAGTSYGYTF. The CDR3, as DNA: TGTGCCAGCAGCGCCGGGACAAGCTATGGCTACACCTTC. This rearrangement joins TRBV7-9 to TRBJ1-2; possible D gene TRBD1, 6 bases. The CDR3 length is 13 residues. The V gene's germline CDR1 is SEHNR and CDR2 FQNEAQ (reference sequence). V was clipped by 5 bases and J by 4 bases, with 11 bases between them.

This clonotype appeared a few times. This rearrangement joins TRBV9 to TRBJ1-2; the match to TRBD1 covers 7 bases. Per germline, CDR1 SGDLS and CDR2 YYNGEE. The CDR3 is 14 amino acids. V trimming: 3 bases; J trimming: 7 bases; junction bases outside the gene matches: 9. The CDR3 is CASSGTGNAGGYTF. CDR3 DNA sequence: TGTGCCAGCAGCGGGACAGGCAACGCGGGTGGCTACACCTTC.

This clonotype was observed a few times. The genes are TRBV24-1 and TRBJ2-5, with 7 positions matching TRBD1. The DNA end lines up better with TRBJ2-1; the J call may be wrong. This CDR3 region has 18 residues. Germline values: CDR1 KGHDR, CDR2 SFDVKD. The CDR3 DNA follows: TGTGCCACCAGTGACGCCACACAAAGGACAGGTGCCTACAATGAGCAGTTCTTC. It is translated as CATSDATQRTGAYNEQFF.

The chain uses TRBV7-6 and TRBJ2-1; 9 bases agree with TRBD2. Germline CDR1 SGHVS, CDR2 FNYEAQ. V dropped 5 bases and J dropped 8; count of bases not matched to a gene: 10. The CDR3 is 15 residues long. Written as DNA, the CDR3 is TGTGCCAGCAGCACGACCGGGACTAGCTTCGATGAGCAGTTCTTC. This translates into CASSTTGTSFDEQFF.

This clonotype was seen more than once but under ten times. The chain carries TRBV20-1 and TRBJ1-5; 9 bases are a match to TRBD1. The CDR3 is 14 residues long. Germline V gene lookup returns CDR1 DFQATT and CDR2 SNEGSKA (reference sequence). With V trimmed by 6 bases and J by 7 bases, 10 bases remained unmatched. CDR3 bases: TGCAGTGCCCCGACAGGGGGTGTTCTACAGCCCCAGCATTTT. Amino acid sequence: CSAPTGGVLQPQHF.

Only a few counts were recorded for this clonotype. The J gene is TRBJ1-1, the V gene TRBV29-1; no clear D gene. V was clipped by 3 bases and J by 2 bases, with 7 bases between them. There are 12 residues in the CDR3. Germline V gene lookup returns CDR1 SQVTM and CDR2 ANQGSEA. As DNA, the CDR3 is TGCAGCGTTGAGTCGGTTAACACTGAAGCTTTCTTT. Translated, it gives CSVESVNTEAFF.

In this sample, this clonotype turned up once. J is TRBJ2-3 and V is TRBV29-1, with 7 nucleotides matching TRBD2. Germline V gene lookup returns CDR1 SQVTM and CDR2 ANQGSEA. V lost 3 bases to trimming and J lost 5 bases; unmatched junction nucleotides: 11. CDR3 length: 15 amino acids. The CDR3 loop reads CSVDLRGDLLDTQYF. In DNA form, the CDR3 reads TGCAGCGTTGACCTCCGGGGGGACTTGCTAGATACGCAGTATTTT.

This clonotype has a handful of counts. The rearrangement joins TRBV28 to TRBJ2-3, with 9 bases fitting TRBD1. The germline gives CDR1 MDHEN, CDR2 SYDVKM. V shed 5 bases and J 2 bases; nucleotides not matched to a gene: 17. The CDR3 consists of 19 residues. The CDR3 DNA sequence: TGTGCCAGCAGTGGAGGGACAGGGAGGTCCTTTTTTACCACAGATACGCAGTATTTT. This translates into CASSGGTGRSFFTTDTQYF.

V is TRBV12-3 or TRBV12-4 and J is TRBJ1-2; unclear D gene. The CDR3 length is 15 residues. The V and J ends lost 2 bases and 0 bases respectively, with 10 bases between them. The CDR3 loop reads CASSLSSPSNYGYTF. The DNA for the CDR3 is TGTGCCAGCAGTTTATCCTCACCTTCTAACTATGGCTACACCTTC.

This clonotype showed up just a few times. The CDR3 here is CASSLARERPDTQYF. The CDR3 DNA reads as TGTGCCAGCAGTTTAGCTCGAGAGCGCCCAGATACGCAGTATTTT. The V call is TRBV12-3 or TRBV12-4, the J call TRBJ2-3; D remains ambiguous. V was clipped by 0 bases and J by 4 bases, with 11 bases between them. The CDR3 length is 15 residues.

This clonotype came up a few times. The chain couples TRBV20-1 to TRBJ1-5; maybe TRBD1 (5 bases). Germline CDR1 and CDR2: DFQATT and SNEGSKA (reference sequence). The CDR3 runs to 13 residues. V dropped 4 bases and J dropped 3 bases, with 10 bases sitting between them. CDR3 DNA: TGCAGTGCTATCGGAGGGGACAATCAGCCCCAGCATTTT. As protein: CSAIGGDNQPQHF.

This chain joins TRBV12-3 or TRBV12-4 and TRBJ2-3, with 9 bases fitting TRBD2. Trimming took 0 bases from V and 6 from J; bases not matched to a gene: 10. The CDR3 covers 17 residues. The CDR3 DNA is TGTGCCAGCAGTTTAGCACGGGCGGGAGGGCCTGGGGATACGCAGTATTTT. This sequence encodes CASSLARAGGPGDTQYF.

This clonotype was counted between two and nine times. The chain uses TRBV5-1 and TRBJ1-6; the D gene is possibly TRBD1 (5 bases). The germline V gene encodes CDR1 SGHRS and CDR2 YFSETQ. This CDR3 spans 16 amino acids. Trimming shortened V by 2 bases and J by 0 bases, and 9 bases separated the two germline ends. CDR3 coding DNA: TGCGCCAGCAGCTTTGGGGACCTCTCCTATAATTCACCCCTCCACTTT. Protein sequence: CASSFGDLSYNSPLHF.

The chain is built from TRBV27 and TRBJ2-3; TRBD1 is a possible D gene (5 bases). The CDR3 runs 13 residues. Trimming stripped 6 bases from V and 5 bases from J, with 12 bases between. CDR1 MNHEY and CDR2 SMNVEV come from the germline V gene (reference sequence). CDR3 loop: CASRLYQGDTQYF. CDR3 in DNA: TGTGCCAGCAGGCTATACCAGGGAGATACGCAGTATTTT.

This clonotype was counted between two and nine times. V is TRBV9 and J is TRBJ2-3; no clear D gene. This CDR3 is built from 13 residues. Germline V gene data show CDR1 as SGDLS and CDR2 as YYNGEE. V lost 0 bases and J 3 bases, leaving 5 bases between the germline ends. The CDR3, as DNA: TGTGCCAGCAGCGTAGGGATAACAGATACGCAGTATTTT. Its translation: CASSVGITDTQYF.

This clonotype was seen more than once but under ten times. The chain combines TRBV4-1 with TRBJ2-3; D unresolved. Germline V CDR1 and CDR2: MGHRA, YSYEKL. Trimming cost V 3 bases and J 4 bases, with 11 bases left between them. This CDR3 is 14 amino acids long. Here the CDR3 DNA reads TGCGCCAGCAGCCATGGAATACATTCAGATACGCAGTATTTT. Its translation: CASSHGIHSDTQYF.

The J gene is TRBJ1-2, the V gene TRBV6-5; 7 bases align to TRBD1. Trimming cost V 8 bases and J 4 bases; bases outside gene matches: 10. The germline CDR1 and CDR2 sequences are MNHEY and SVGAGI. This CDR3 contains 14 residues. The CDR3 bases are TGTGCCAGCTTCAGGACAGGACAATTCTATGGCTACACCTTC. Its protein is CASFRTGQFYGYTF.

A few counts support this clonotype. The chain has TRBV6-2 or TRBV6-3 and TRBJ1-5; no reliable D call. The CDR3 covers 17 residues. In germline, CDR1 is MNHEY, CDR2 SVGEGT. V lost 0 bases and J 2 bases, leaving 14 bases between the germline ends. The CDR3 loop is CASSYSIAVLGNQPQHF. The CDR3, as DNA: TGTGCCAGCAGTTACTCGATCGCAGTTTTAGGCAATCAGCCCCAGCATTTT.

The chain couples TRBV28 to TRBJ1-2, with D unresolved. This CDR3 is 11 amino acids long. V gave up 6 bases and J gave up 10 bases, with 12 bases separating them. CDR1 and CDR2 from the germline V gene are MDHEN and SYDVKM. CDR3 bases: TGTGCCAGCAGCCCCCACACTGACTACACCTTC. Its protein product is CASSPHTDYTF.

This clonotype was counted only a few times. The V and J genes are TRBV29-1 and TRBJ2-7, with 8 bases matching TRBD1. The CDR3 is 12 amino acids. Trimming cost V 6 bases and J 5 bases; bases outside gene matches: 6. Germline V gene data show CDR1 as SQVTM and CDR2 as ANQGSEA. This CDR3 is CSVGQGYNEQYF. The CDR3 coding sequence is TGCAGCGTCGGACAGGGCTACAACGAGCAGTACTTC.

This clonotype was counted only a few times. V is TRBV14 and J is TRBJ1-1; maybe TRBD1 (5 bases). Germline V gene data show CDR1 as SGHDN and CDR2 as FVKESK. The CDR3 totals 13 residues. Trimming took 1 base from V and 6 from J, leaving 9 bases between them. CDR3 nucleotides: TGTGCCAGCAGCCAAGTGGGGGGAGCTGAAGCTTTCTTT. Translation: CASSQVGGAEAFF.

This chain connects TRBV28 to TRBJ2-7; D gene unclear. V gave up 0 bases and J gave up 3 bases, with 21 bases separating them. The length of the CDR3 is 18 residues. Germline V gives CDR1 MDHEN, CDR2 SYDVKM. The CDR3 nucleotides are TGTGCCAGCAGTTTATGGTTTTCAGCCAACAGACTCTACTACGAGCAGTACTTC. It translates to CASSLWFSANRLYYEQYF.

CDR3 nucleotides: TGTGCCAGCACCGGACCCCGGACCCAGTACTTC. Its translation is CASTGPRTQYF. The gene calls are TRBV6-5 and TRBJ2-5; D remains ambiguous. Germline assignment: CDR1 MNHEY and CDR2 SVGAGI. Trimming removed 7 bases at V and 7 bases at J, with 10 bases between. The CDR3 totals 11 residues.

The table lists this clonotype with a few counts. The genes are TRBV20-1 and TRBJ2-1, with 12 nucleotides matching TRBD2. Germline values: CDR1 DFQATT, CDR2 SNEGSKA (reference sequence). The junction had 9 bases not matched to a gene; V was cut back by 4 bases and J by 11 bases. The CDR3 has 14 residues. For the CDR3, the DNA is TGCAGTGCTATTCCGGGACGGACTAGCGGGAAGCAGTTCTTC. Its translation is CSAIPGRTSGKQFF.

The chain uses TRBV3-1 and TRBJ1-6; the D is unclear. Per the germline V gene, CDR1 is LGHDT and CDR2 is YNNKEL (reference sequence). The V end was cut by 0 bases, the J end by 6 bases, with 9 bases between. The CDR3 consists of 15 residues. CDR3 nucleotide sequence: TGTGCCAGCAGCCAAGATGCGAATCCTAATTCACCCCTCCACTTT. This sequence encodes CASSQDANPNSPLHF.

CDR3: CASSQAGPHSPLHF. CDR3 bases: TGTGCCAGCAGTCAGGCAGGCCCACACTCACCCCTCCACTTT. The chain carries TRBV12-3 or TRBV12-4 and TRBJ1-6; D is unresolved. The CDR3 has 14 residues. The V end lost 5 bases, the J end lost 10 bases, and 15 bases lay between the germline ends.

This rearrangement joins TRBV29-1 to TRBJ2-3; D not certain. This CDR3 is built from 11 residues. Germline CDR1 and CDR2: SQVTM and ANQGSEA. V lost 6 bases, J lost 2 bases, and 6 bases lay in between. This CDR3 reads CSVSVTDTQYF. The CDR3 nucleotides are TGCAGCGTATCCGTCACAGATACGCAGTATTTT.

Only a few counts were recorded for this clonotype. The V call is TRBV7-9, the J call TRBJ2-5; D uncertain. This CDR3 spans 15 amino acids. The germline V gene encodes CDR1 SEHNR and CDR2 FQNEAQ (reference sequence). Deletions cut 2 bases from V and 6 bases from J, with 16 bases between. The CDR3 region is CASSLKGQTVQTQYF. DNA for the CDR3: TGTGCCAGCAGCTTAAAGGGCCAGACCGTCCAGACCCAGTACTTC. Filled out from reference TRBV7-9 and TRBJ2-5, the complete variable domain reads DTGVSQNPRHKITKRGQNVTFRCDPISEHNRLYWYRQTLGQGPEFLTYFQNEAQLEKSRLLSDRFSAERPKGSFSTLEIQRTEQGDSAMYLCASSLKGQTVQTQYFGPGTRLLVL.